The 7 T cell receptor beta chains below were found in one sample sequenced in a study of identical twins. Each CDR3 protein gets one entry after TCRdb re-called the 5' RACE reads with MiXCR. The profile shows 410,000 or so distinct CDR3 sequences, about 18% of them singletons. Sequenced material: naive T cells sorted from blood. These receptors were collected from a man aged 45-60 years in good health.

This clonotype has at least ten counts. This chain joins TRBV6-1 and TRBJ1-1, with TRBD1 identical over 11 bases. Germline values: CDR1 MNHNS, CDR2 SASEGT. This CDR3 contains 15 residues. Losses at the gene ends were 8 bases for V and 2 bases for J; bases not matched to a gene: 7. The CDR3 DNA is TGTGCCAGCGTGGCCCGGACAGGGGGCAACACTGAAGCTTTCTTT. This sequence encodes CASVARTGGNTEAFF.

The chain is built from TRBV29-1 and TRBJ2-1, with 7 bases aligning to TRBD1. The CDR3 length is 13 residues. Per germline, CDR1 SQVTM and CDR2 ANQGSEA. The CDR3 region has the DNA TGCACATCAGGGACAGCCGAGCTCAGTGAGCAGTTCTTC. Translated: CTSGTAELSEQFF.

This chain joins TRBV5-1 and TRBJ1-4, with 9 positions matching TRBD1. Germline V gives CDR1 SGHRS, CDR2 YFSETQ. The CDR3 contains 15 residues. The ends lost 4 bases at V and 5 bases at J; junction bases unmatched: 6. CDR3 residues: CASSANRGRNEKLFF. The CDR3 DNA is TGCGCCAGCAGCGCAAACAGGGGGCGGAATGAAAAACTGTTTTTT.

The chain couples TRBV12-3 or TRBV12-4 to TRBJ2-7; D might be TRBD1 (5 bases). Trimming removed 0 bases from V and 5 bases from J, with 8 bases in between. CDR3 size: 13 residues. The CDR3 reads CASSLARRDEQYF. As DNA, the CDR3 is TGTGCCAGCAGTTTAGCGCGCAGGGACGAGCAGTACTTC.

This chain links TRBV15 with TRBJ2-1, with 10 bases matching TRBD1. Germline-derived CDR1 and CDR2 are LNHNV and YYDKDF (reference sequence). V lost 5 bases, J lost 7 bases, and 8 bases stayed unmatched. The CDR3 is 15 amino acids. The CDR3 sequence is CATSRAGQGVNEQFF. In DNA, the CDR3 is TGTGCCACCAGCCGAGCAGGACAGGGGGTTAATGAGCAGTTCTTC.

The chain has TRBV6-2 or TRBV6-3 and TRBJ2-4, with 7 nucleotides matching TRBD2. Germline CDR1 is MNHEY and CDR2 is SVGEGT. This CDR3 spans 16 amino acids. V was pared by 5 bases and J by 0 bases, with 7 bases of the junction left unmatched. The CDR3, as DNA: TGTGCCAGCAGTACAGAAGCGGGATTAGCCAAAAACATTCAGTACTTC. It specifies CASSTEAGLAKNIQYF.

The V call is TRBV3-1, the J call TRBJ2-7; 7 bases align to TRBD2. Germline V gene lookup returns CDR1 LGHDT and CDR2 YNNKEL (reference sequence). This CDR3 has 14 residues. The trim removed 4 bases at V and 4 bases at J, leaving 7 bases unmatched. The CDR3 bases are TGTGCCAGCAGCCCTTGGGGGGGTTGGTACGAGCAGTACTTC. Encoded protein: CASSPWGGWYEQYF.